One and the same sample provided the 20 T cell receptor beta chains below, sequenced in a study of CD8+ T cells in alopecia areata. Sequencing used cDNA as its template, made by extracting RNA and reverse transcribing it. Data came from immunoSEQ multiplex PCR; TCRdb stores just in-frame clones and leaves some out. The sample yields about 200,000 clones, roughly 64% seen once. Treatment here: oral pan-JAK inhibitor, 5-10 mg twice daily. Sequenced here: CD4+ T cells sorted from blood, sampled at week 24, from a patient treated with tofacitinib. All receptors derive from a human donor with alopecia areata.

The J gene is TRBJ1-3, the V gene TRBV23-1; D gene ambiguous. TRBV23-1 counts as an open reading frame of uncertain function. V lost 4 bases and J 0 bases, leaving 4 bases between the germline ends. The CDR3 extends over 13 amino acids. CDR3 coding DNA: TGCGCCAGCAGTCGCCTCTCTGGAAACACCATATATTTT. It yields the protein CASSRLSGNTIYF.

The V gene is TRBV4-1, the J gene TRBJ1-2; D unclear. V lost 0 bases and J 4 bases, leaving 15 bases between the germline ends. Germline-derived CDR1 and CDR2 are MGHRA and YSYEKL. There are 16 residues in the CDR3. CDR3 residues: CASSQEYEGSIYGYTF. The CDR3 DNA reads TGCGCCAGCAGCCAAGAGTATGAGGGCTCGATCTATGGCTACACCTTC.

In this sample, this clone turned up a few times. J is TRBJ2-7 and V is TRBV5-1, with TRBD2 as a possible D gene (6 bases). The V end lost 5 bases, the J end lost 3 bases, and 12 bases lay between the germline ends. The length of the CDR3 is 13 residues. Germline V gives CDR1 SGHRS, CDR2 YFSETQ. The CDR3 here is CASRVADNYEQYF. CDR3 nucleotides: TGCGCCAGCAGGGTAGCGGACAACTACGAGCAGTACTTC.

The chain links TRBV30 to TRBJ2-2, with D hard to call. V lost 2 bases and J lost 5, with 12 bases in between. Looked up from germline, CDR1 is GTSNPN and CDR2 is SVGIG (reference sequence). CDR3 length equals 14 residues. CDR3 nucleotide sequence: TGTGCCTGGAGTACCCTAGGGCGTACCGGGGAGCTGTTTTTT. Protein product: CAWSTLGRTGELFF. The full variable domain, with the rest looked up from reference TRBV30 and TRBJ2-2, is SQTIHQWPATLVQPVGSPLSLECTVEGTSNPNLYWYRQAAGRGLQLLFYSVGIGQISSEVPQNLSASRPQDRQFILSSKKLLLSDSGFYLCAWSTLGRTGELFFGEGSRLTVL.

The CDR3 DNA sequence: TGTGCCAGCAGTTTGGCAGGCCCCAACACTGAAGCTTTCTTT. Its translation is CASSLAGPNTEAFF. J is TRBJ1-1 and V is TRBV27; D remains ambiguous. Germline loops: CDR1 MNHEY, CDR2 SMNVEV (reference sequence). CDR3 size: 14 residues. V was pared by 3 bases and J by 2 bases, with 10 bases between.

This clone was counted between two and nine times. The gene calls are TRBV14 and TRBJ2-3; D remains ambiguous. The CDR3 contains 13 residues. V lost 5 bases, J lost 3 bases, and 9 bases lay in between. Germline V gene lookup returns CDR1 SGHDN and CDR2 FVKESK. CDR3 protein: CASSDIQTDTQYF. As DNA, the CDR3 is TGTGCCAGCAGCGATATTCAGACAGATACGCAGTATTTT.

This CDR3 is CASSLLRGAGQPQHF. CDR3 DNA: TGTGCCAGCAGTTTACTTCGGGGGGCGGGTCAGCCCCAGCATTTT. The chain combines TRBV28 with TRBJ1-5; TRBD1 might be the D (6 bases). This CDR3 has 15 amino acids. Trimming took off 2 bases at V and 6 bases at J, with 14 bases between the two ends. CDR1 and CDR2 from the germline V gene are MDHEN and SYDVKM.

The chain has TRBV18 and TRBJ2-1, with 9 positions matching TRBD1. This CDR3 comprises 14 residues. With 2 bases clipped from V and 6 bases from J, the junction kept 2 bases outside the gene matches. Germline lookup yields CDR1 KGHSH and CDR2 LQKENI. The DNA for the CDR3 is TGTGCCAGCTCACCAGGGACAGGGTCCAATGAGCAGTTCTTC. Translated, it gives CASSPGTGSNEQFF.

The CDR3 reads CASSHDRESDYGYTF. For the CDR3, the DNA is TGTGCCAGCAGTCACGACAGGGAGTCTGACTATGGCTACACCTTC. The chain recombines TRBV2 with TRBJ1-2, with 7 bases identical to TRBD1. This CDR3 spans 15 amino acids. Germline V gene lookup returns CDR1 SNHLY and CDR2 FYNNEI. The J segment lost 3 bases and the V segment lost 5 bases, leaving 9 bases of the junction unmatched.

This clone was counted between two and nine times. DNA for the CDR3: TGTGCCAGCAGTCCCCCCCTAGCGGGAGAAGAGACCCAGTACTTC. Protein sequence: CASSPPLAGEETQYF. The chain links TRBV25-1 to TRBJ2-5; 10 nucleotides align to TRBD2. The CDR3 is made up of 15 amino acids. After removal of 5 bases from V and 3 bases from J, the junction contained 6 bases not matched to a gene. Per the germline V gene, CDR1 is MGHDK and CDR2 is SYGVNS.

The chain links TRBV6-1 to TRBJ1-1; D ambiguous. The CDR3 contains 13 residues. Germline lookup yields CDR1 MNHNS and CDR2 SASEGT. The V gene lost 7 bases and the J gene lost 8 bases, with 17 bases spanning the gap. CDR3 region: CASTPFSSPEAFF. The CDR3 nucleotides are TGTGCCAGCACCCCCTTTAGTAGCCCAGAAGCTTTCTTT.

This clone was seen a few times. This rearrangement joins TRBV9 to TRBJ1-2, with 7 bases matching TRBD1. The trim removed 0 bases at V and 6 bases at J, leaving 8 bases unmatched. Germline V gene sequence: CDR1 SGDLS, CDR2 YYNGEE. The CDR3 is 15 residues long. The CDR3 region has the DNA TGTGCCAGCAGCGTAGCTGCTACAGGGGTGGATGGCTACACCTTC. It is translated as CASSVAATGVDGYTF.

The chain joins TRBV10-3 to TRBJ2-4; a weak D match, TRBD2 (5 bases). The germline gives CDR1 ENHRY, CDR2 SYGVKD. Trimming left V 6 bases short and J 7 bases short, with 16 bases between. The CDR3 runs 14 residues. CDR3 in DNA: TGTGCCATCAGCGACAACCCGGGAACGAACATTCAGTACTTC. Its translation is CAISDNPGTNIQYF.

CDR3 in amino acids: CASSSPSGGVDEQFF. The CDR3 nucleotides are TGTGCCAGCAGTTCCCCTAGCGGGGGGGTCGATGAGCAGTTCTTC. This chain uses TRBV6-5 with TRBJ2-1; TRBD2 matches at 12 bases. CDR3 length: 15 amino acids. Germline assignment: CDR1 MNHEY and CDR2 SVGAGI. V was pared by 4 bases and J by 8 bases, with 6 bases of the junction left unmatched.

V gene TRBV15 combines with J gene TRBJ2-4; D perhaps matches TRBD2 (5 bases). V was trimmed by 5 bases and J by 8 bases, leaving 13 bases between them. CDR1 LNHNV and CDR2 YYDKDF come from the germline V gene (reference sequence). This CDR3 contains 13 residues. The CDR3 spells CATSGSRTDIQYF. Here the CDR3 DNA reads TGTGCCACCAGCGGGAGTAGGACGGACATTCAGTACTTC.

The chain carries TRBV5-4 and TRBJ2-1; TRBD1 matches 7 bases. The V and J ends lost 6 bases and 5 bases, in that order; junction bases with no gene match: 11. This CDR3 is 15 amino acids long. Germline lookup yields CDR1 SGHNT and CDR2 YYREEE (reference sequence). Written as DNA, the CDR3 is TGTGCCAGCACATCTAACAGGGGCCGCAACAATGAGCAGTTCTTC. Its protein is CASTSNRGRNNEQFF. Based on the CDR3 plus reference TRBV5-4 and TRBJ2-1, the full variable domain is ETGVTQSPTHLIKTRGQQVTLRCSSQSGHNTVSWYQQALGQGPQFIFQYYREEENGRGNFPPRFSGLQFPNYSSELNVNALELDDSALYLCASTSNRGRNNEQFFGPGTRLTVL.

This chain uses TRBV6-5 with TRBJ2-1; 7 nucleotides line up with TRBD1. Germline CDR1 reads MNHEY; CDR2 reads SVGAGI. With V trimmed by 6 bases and J by 10 bases, 15 bases remained unmatched. The CDR3 has 15 residues. CDR3 region: CASRVYRGPNYEQFF. The CDR3 nucleotides read TGTGCCAGCAGGGTCTACAGGGGTCCCAATTACGAGCAGTTCTTC.

This clone showed up just a few times. The genes are TRBV15 and TRBJ1-1, with 7 bases lining up with TRBD1. Germline CDR1 is LNHNV and CDR2 is YYDKDF (reference sequence). The CDR3 covers 15 residues. V trimming: 5 bases; J trimming: 4 bases; junction bases outside the gene matches: 10. The CDR3, as DNA: TGTGCCACCAGCCGAAGACAGGGAGGAGGCACTGAAGCTTTCTTT. Its protein product is CATSRRQGGGTEAFF.

This clone has a handful of counts. The chain uses TRBV6-5 and TRBJ2-1; D unresolved. CDR3 length: 14 amino acids. Trimming removed 5 bases from V and 13 bases from J, with 21 bases in between. Germline CDR1 MNHEY, CDR2 SVGAGI. The CDR3: CASSVNFGLSAQFF. The CDR3 bases are TGTGCCAGCAGTGTAAATTTTGGGCTATCGGCCCAGTTCTTC.

The V call is TRBV25-1, the J call TRBJ1-1; a weak D match, TRBD1 (5 bases). This CDR3 has 13 residues. Germline V lookup: CDR1 MGHDK, CDR2 SYGVNS. Trimming shortened V by 2 bases and J by 4 bases, and 8 bases separated the two germline ends. The CDR3 DNA reads as TGTGCCAGCAGTGAACGGAGGGGCACTGAAGCTTTCTTT. Translated: CASSERRGTEAFF.